This TCR beta chain was obtained from a study of CD8 T cells in Susac syndrome. CDR1 SGHRS and CDR2 YFSETQ come from the germline V gene. There are 15 residues in the CDR3. Trimming stripped 0 bases from V and 3 bases from J, with 13 bases between. The authors reverse transcribed roughly 0.5 to 1 ug RNA with random hexamers. From the immunoSEQ multiplex PCR reads, TCRdb called clonotypes with MiXCR, one entry per CDR3 protein. The table lists roughly 120,000 distinct CDR3 sequences, approximately 93% of them singletons. V and J are TRBV5-1 and TRBJ2-7; no firm D call. This TCR was sampled from a human donor with multiple sclerosis. What was sequenced was CD4+ T cells from PBMCs. CDR3 coding DNA: TGCGCCAGCAGCTTGGATTCAGGAGAGGTCTACGAGCAGTACTTC. This codes for CASSLDSGEVYEQYF. Looking up the rest from reference TRBV5-1 and TRBJ2-7 gives the full variable domain: KAGVTQTPRYLIKTRGQQVTLSCSPISGHRSVSWYQQTPGQGLQFLFEYFSETQRNKGNFPGRFSGRQFSNSRSEMNVSTLELGDSALYLCASSLDSGEVYEQYFGPGTRLTVT.